The entry below gives a single T cell receptor beta chain sequence along with its context. Antigen: not known. The record originates from a study of cytomegalovirus exposure and HLA in healthy donors. Study as a whole: The 120 or so validation repertoires, a later analysis reported, used the same platform as the approximately 670 first-cohort repertoires.

Whole-study findings and limits: Cytomegalovirus association was assigned to about 150 TCR beta chains. Reports indicated that the classifier achieved high specificity and sensitivity in diagnosing cytomegalovirus status. Some public TCRs appeared in many individuals, while most sequences were rare.

Trimming left V 6 bases short and J 0 bases short, with 9 bases between. The CDR3 sequence is 15 residues long. Germline loops: CDR1 LGHNA, CDR2 YNFKEQ. Using immunoSEQ multiplex PCR, the repertoire was profiled, and TCRdb retains in-frame clones only, with some absent. The sample contains 100,000 to 150,000 clones, around 96% of which appear only once. V usage is TRBV4-2 and J usage is TRBJ2-6; a possible D gene is TRBD1 (5 bases). This clonotype was obtained from a man aged 18 to 35 in good health and CMV-seronegative. The sequenced sample was PBMCs. CDR3 DNA: TGTGCCAGCAGAGGGGCCCTCTCTGGGGCCAACGTCCTGACTTTC. Protein product: CASRGALSGANVLTF.